Listed here is a single T cell receptor (beta chain). Measured with immunoSEQ multiplex PCR; TCRdb has only the in-frame clones, and not every one. The sample records about 45,000 clones, approximately 90% being singletons. The record originates from a study of T cell changes during pregnancy in multiple sclerosis. The CDR3 totals 15 residues. Trimming took off 3 bases at V and 5 bases at J, with 17 bases between the two ends. CDR1 is SGDLS and CDR2 is YYNGEE in the germline V gene. The receptor's source is a female donor with multiple sclerosis, enrolled in a pregnancy study. This material consisted of CD4+ T cells from peripheral blood mononuclear cells, taken in the third trimester of pregnancy. This rearrangement joins TRBV9 to TRBJ2-5; D might be TRBD2 (5 bases). CDR3 protein: CASSAGARGSETQYF. The CDR3 nucleotides read TGTGCCAGCAGCGCAGGAGCGAGAGGGTCCGAGACCCAGTACTTC.